Here is one TCR beta chain with its context. These data are taken from a study of blood T cell repertoires in COVID-19. Study-wide background: Sites in the United States, Italy and Spain provided acute and convalescent COVID-19 samples. T cells, B-cell-depleted T cells, or PBMCs supplied cDNA or gDNA.

Germline V gives CDR1 MNHEY, CDR2 SVGAGI. This CDR3 is 14 amino acids long. After removal of 5 bases from V and 2 bases from J, the junction contained 4 bases not matched to a gene. Original processing notes: Estimation of nucleated cell counts was performed using reference gene primer amplification. Only in-frame clones appear in the TCRdb table, and some are missing; sequencing was by immunoSEQ multiplex PCR. The DNA was the basis for D and trimming; V, J and clone size are from that table. The sample has some 200,000 clones, about 86% seen once; the top ten hold 14%. This receptor was obtained from a man younger than 45 with active or convalescent COVID-19. The sample taken for sequencing was peripheral blood. This rearrangement joins TRBV6-5 to TRBJ2-5, with 8 bases that match TRBD2. CDR3 loop: CASSQASGQETQYF. CDR3 nucleotides: TGTGCCAGCAGTCAGGCTAGCGGGCAAGAGACCCAGTACTTC.